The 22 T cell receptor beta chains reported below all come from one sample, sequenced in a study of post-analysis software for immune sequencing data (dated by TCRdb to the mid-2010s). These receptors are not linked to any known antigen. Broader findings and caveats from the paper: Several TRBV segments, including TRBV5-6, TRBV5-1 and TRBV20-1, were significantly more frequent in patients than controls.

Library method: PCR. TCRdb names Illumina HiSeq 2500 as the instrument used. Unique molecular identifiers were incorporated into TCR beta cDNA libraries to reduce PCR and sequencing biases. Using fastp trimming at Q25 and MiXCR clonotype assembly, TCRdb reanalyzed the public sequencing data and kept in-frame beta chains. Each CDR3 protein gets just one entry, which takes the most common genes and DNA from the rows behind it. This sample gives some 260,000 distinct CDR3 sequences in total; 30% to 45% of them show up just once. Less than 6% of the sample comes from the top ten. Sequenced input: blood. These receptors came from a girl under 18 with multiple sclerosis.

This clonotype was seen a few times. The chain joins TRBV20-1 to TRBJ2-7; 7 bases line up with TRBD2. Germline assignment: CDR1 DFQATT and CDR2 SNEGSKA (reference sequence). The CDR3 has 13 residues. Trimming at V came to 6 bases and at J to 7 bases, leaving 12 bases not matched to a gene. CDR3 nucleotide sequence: TGCAGTGCCGTAGCGGGCAGAGACAATGAGCAGTACTTC. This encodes CSAVAGRDNEQYF.

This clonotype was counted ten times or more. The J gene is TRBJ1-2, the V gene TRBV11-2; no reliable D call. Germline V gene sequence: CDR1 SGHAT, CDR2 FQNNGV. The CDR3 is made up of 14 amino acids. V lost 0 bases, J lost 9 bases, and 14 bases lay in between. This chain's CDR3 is CASSLDLSARSYTF. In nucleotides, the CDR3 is TGTGCCAGCAGCTTAGATTTGTCTGCCAGGAGCTACACCTTC.

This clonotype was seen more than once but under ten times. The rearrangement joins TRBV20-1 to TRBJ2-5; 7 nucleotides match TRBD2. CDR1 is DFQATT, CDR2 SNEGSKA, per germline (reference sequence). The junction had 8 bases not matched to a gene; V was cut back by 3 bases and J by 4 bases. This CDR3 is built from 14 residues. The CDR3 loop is CSARRLAVGETQYF. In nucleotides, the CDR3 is TGCAGTGCTAGGAGGCTAGCGGTAGGAGAGACCCAGTACTTC.

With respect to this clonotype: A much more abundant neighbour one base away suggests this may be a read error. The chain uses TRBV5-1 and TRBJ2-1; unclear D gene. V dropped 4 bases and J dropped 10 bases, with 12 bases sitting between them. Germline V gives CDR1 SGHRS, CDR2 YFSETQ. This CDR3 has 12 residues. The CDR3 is CASSLISYEQFF. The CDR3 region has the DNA TGCGCCAGCAGCCTGATTAGCTACGAGCAGTTCTTC.

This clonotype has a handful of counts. CDR3 loop: CASASPYGGELFF. The CDR3 coding sequence is TGTGCTAGTGCGTCTCCATATGGCGGGGAGCTGTTTTTT. The chain uses TRBV12-5 and TRBJ2-2; D not resolved. Between the trimmed V and J ends, which lost 7 bases and 7 bases, there was a span of 13 bases. Germline V gene lookup returns CDR1 LGHNT and CDR2 FRNRAP. The CDR3 contains 13 residues.

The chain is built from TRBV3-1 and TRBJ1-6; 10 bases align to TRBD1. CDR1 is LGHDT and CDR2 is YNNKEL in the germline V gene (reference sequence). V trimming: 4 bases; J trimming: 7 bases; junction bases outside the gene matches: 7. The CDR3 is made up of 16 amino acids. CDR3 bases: TGTGCCAGCAGCCTGCGACAGGGGGCACAGAATTCACCCCTCCACTTT. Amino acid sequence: CASSLRQGAQNSPLHF.

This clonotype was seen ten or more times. The CDR3 loop is CASSSIKDRNTEAFF. The CDR3 nucleotides are TGTGCCAGCAGCTCAATTAAGGACAGGAACACTGAAGCTTTCTTT. The genes are TRBV7-3 and TRBJ1-1, with a tentative D call TRBD1 (6 bases). V lost 4 bases to trimming and J lost 1 base, with 13 bases between them. The germline V gene encodes CDR1 SGHTA and CDR2 FQGTGA. The CDR3 is 15 residues long.

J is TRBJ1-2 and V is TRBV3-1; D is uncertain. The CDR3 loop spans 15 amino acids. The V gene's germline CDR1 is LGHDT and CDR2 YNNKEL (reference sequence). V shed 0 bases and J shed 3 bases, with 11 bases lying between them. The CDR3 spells CASSQEAGLDYGYTF. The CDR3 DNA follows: TGTGCCAGCAGCCAAGAGGCGGGGTTGGACTATGGCTACACCTTC.

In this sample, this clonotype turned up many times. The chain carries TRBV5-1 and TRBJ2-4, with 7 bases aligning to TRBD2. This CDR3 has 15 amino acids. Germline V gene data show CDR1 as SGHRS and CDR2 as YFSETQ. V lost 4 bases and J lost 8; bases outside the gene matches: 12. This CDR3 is CASSPGGGSEDIQYF. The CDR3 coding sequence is TGCGCCAGCAGCCCCGGGGGAGGGTCGGAGGACATTCAGTACTTC.

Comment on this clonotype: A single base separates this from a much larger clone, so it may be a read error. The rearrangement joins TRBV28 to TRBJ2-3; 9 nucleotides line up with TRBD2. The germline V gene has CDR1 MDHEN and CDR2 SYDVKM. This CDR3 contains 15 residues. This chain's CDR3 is CAVQSGGHSTDMQYF. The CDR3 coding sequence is TGTGCCGTGCAGAGCGGGGGGCATAGCACAGATATGCAGTATTTT.

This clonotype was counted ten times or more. This CDR3 reads CATSDYRDNEKLFF. The CDR3 nucleotides read TGTGCCACCAGTGATTACAGGGATAATGAAAAACTGTTTTTT. The J gene is TRBJ1-4, the V gene TRBV24-1; maybe TRBD1 (6 bases). The germline V gene encodes CDR1 KGHDR and CDR2 SFDVKD. The V and J ends lost 2 bases and 4 bases respectively, with 7 bases between them. The CDR3 runs 14 residues.

CDR3 protein: CASRSHNGAQTMGPDEQFF. For the CDR3, the DNA is TGTGCCAGCCGTTCCCATAATGGGGCCCAGACGATGGGACCGGATGAGCAGTTCTTC. The rearrangement links TRBV28 to TRBJ2-1; D may match TRBD1 or TRBD2 (5 bases each). CDR1 and CDR2 (germline): MDHEN, SYDVKM. Trimming cost V 8 bases and J 8 bases, with 34 bases left between them. The CDR3 is 19 amino acids.

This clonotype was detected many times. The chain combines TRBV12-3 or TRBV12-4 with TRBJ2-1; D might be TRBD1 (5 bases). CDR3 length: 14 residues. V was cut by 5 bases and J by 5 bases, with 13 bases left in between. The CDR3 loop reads CASSPPPRDNEQFF. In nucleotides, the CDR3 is TGTGCCAGCAGTCCCCCCCCCAGGGACAATGAGCAGTTCTTC.

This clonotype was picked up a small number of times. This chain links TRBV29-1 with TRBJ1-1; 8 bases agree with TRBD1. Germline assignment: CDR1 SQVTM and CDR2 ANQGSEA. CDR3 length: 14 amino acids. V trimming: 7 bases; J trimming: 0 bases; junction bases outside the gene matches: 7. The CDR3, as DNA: TGCAGCGCCGACGGACAGGGATTGAACACTGAAGCTTTCTTT. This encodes CSADGQGLNTEAFF.

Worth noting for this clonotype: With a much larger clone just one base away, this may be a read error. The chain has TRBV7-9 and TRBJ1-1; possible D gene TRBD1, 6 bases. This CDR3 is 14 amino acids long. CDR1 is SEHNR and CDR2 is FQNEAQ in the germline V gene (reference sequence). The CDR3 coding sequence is TGTGCCGGCAGCCCCTCGACAGGATACACTGAAGCTTTCTTT. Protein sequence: CAGSPSTGYTEAFF. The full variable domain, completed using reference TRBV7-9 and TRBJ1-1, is DTGVSQNPRHKITKRGQNVTFRCDPISEHNRLYWYRQTLGQGPEFLTYFQNEAQLEKSRLLSDRFSAERPKGSFSTLEIQRTEQGDSAMYLCAGSPSTGYTEAFFGQGTRLTVV.

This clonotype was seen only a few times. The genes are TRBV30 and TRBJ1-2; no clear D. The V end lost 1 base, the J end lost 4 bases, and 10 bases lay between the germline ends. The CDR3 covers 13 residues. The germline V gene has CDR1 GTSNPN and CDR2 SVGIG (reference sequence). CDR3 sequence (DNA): TGTGCCTGGAGTGCGGACGGATTCTATGGCTACACCTTC. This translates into CAWSADGFYGYTF.

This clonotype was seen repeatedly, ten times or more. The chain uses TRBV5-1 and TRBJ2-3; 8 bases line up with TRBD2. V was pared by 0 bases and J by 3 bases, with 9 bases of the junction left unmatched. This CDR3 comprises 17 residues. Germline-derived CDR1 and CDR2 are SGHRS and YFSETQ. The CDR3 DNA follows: TGCGCCAGCAGCTTGGCCCAGGGAGCGGGAGTAACAGATACGCAGTATTTT. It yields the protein CASSLAQGAGVTDTQYF.

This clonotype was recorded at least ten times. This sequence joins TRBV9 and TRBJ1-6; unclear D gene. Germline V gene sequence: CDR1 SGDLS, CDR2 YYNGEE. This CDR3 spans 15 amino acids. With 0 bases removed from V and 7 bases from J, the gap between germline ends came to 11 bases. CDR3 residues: CASSVADLVNSPLHF. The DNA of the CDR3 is TGTGCCAGCAGCGTAGCGGATCTAGTCAATTCACCCCTCCACTTT.

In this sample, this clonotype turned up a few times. CDR3 DNA sequence: TGTGCCAGCAGCCCCAGAGGGGGTCAGCCCCAGCATTTT. Translation gives CASSPRGGQPQHF. This chain connects TRBV7-8 to TRBJ1-5; the D gene is possibly TRBD1 (6 bases). The CDR3 runs 13 residues. V lost 5 bases and J 6 bases, leaving 11 bases between the germline ends. The V gene's germline CDR1 is SGHVS and CDR2 FQNEAQ.

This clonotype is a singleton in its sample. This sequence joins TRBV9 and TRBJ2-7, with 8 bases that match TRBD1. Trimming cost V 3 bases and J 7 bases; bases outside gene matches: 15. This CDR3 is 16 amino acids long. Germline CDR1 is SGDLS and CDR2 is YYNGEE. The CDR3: CASSAGTGSPGSEQYF. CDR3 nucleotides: TGTGCCAGCAGCGCCGGGACAGGCTCCCCTGGTAGTGAGCAGTACTTC. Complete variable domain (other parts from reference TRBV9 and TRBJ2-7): DSGVTQTPKHLITATGQRVTLRCSPRSGDLSVYWYQQSLDQGLQFLIQYYNGEERAKGNILERFSAQQFPDLHSELNLSSLELGDSALYFCASSAGTGSPGSEQYFGPGTRLTVT.

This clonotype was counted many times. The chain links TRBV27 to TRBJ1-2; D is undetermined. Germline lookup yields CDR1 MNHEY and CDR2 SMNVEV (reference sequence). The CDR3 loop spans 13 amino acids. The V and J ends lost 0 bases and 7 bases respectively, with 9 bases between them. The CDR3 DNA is TGTGCCAGCAGTTTATCAGTTCTTTTTGGCTACACCTTC. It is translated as CASSLSVLFGYTF.

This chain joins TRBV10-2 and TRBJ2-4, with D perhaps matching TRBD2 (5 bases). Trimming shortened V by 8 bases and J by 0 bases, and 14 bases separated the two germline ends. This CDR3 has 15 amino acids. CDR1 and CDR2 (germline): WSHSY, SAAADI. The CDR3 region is CASGGLGAAKNIQYF. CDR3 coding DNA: TGCGCCAGCGGCGGGCTAGGTGCAGCCAAAAACATTCAGTACTTC.